Listed below are T cell receptor beta chains from one sample, sequenced in a study of shared clonotypes between healthy human individuals. Data came from immunoSEQ multiplex PCR; TCRdb stores just in-frame clones and leaves some out. Of about 1,500,000 clones in the sample, roughly 96% were seen once. Sequenced input: naive CD4+ T cells sorted from blood. Receptors originate from a man younger than 45 in good health. The CDR3 runs from the conserved cysteine through the conserved F or W. Fields, in order: D gene, V gene, clone size, J gene, CDR3 protein, CDR3 DNA. D genes are given only for firm matches. Clone size is shown for a subset of rows, as once, few, many or a class of expanded clone.

D gene: TRBD2
V gene: TRBV18
clone size: .
J gene: TRBJ2-7
CDR3 protein: CASSPSGKLYEQYF
CDR3 DNA: TGTGCCAGCTCCCCTAGCGGTAAACTCTACGAGCAGTACTTC

D gene: .
V gene: TRBV2
clone size: .
J gene: TRBJ2-7
CDR3 protein: CAQQGNSYEQYF
CDR3 DNA: TGTGCACAGCAGGGTAATTCCTACGAGCAGTACTTC

D gene: .
V gene: TRBV28
clone size: once
J gene: TRBJ2-1
CDR3 protein: CASSPQPGLPNNEQFF
CDR3 DNA: TGTGCCAGCAGTCCCCAGCCGGGGCTACCAAACAATGAGCAGTTCTTC

D gene: .
V gene: TRBV5-8
clone size: .
J gene: TRBJ2-3
CDR3 protein: CANNSWGTDTQYF
CDR3 DNA: TGTGCCAACAACTCTTGGGGCACAGATACGCAGTATTTT

D gene: .
V gene: TRBV28
clone size: .
J gene: TRBJ2-7
CDR3 protein: CASSLSRYSYEQYF
CDR3 DNA: TGTGCCAGCAGTTTAAGCCGGTACTCCTACGAGCAGTACTTC

D gene: .
V gene: TRBV27
clone size: .
J gene: TRBJ2-5
CDR3 protein: CASSLLAQETQYF
CDR3 DNA: TGTGCCAGCAGTTTACTAGCGCAAGAGACCCAGTACTTC

D gene: .
V gene: TRBV15
clone size: .
J gene: TRBJ1-3
CDR3 protein: CATSRDLRGSGNTIYF
CDR3 DNA: TGTGCCACCAGCAGAGATCTGCGAGGGTCTGGAAACACCATATATTTT

D gene: TRBD2
V gene: TRBV14
clone size: once
J gene: TRBJ2-1
CDR3 protein: CASSHDRLAASYNEQFF
CDR3 DNA: TGTGCCAGCAGCCACGACCGACTAGCGGCTTCGTACAATGAGCAGTTCTTC

D gene: TRBD2
V gene: TRBV4-3
clone size: .
J gene: TRBJ2-1
CDR3 protein: CASSEVRSSGSVNEQFF
CDR3 DNA: TGCGCCAGTTCTGAAGTTAGGTCTAGCGGGAGTGTAAATGAGCAGTTCTTC

D gene: .
V gene: TRBV6-1
clone size: .
J gene: TRBJ2-2
CDR3 protein: CASSEVDIPGELFF
CDR3 DNA: TGTGCCAGCAGTGAAGTTGACATTCCCGGGGAGCTGTTTTTT

D gene: .
V gene: TRBV7-2
clone size: .
J gene: TRBJ2-3
CDR3 protein: CASSSGSGATTDTQYF
CDR3 DNA: TGTGCCAGCAGCTCCGGTTCAGGGGCGACCACAGATACGCAGTATTTT

D gene: .
V gene: TRBV7-8
clone size: few
J gene: TRBJ2-7
CDR3 protein: CASSLVSAYEQYF
CDR3 DNA: TGTGCCAGCAGCTTAGTCAGTGCCTACGAGCAGTACTTC

D gene: TRBD1
V gene: TRBV4-1
clone size: .
J gene: TRBJ1-2
CDR3 protein: CASSQQRPDRSLYGYTF
CDR3 DNA: TGCGCCAGCAGCCAACAACGACCGGACAGGAGCCTCTATGGCTACACCTTC